This paragraph covers one TCR beta chain sequence. The data were obtained in a study of technical replicates of blood from several donors. This CDR3 spans 15 amino acids. The trim removed 4 bases at V and 6 bases at J, leaving 5 bases unmatched. CDR1 SGHNT and CDR2 YYREEE come from the germline V gene (reference sequence). Profiling relied on immunoSEQ multiplex PCR, and the TCRdb table lists in-frame clones only, not all of them. The data hold 75,000 to 90,000 clones, with approximately 93% observed a single time. Source material: T cells isolated from PBMCs. The chain has TRBV5-4 and TRBJ2-1, with 12 bases aligning to TRBD2. This clonotype was sampled from a human donor in good health. In DNA form, the CDR3 reads TGTGCCAGCAGCCCCACTAGCGGGAGGAGCAATGAGCAGTTCTTC. As protein: CASSPTSGRSNEQFF. Complete variable domain (other parts from reference TRBV5-4 and TRBJ2-1): ETGVTQSPTHLIKTRGQQVTLRCSSQSGHNTVSWYQQALGQGPQFIFQYYREEENGRGNFPPRFSGLQFPNYSSELNVNALELDDSALYLCASSPTSGRSNEQFFGPGTRLTVL.